The 19 T cell receptor beta chains presented below share a single source sample, sequenced in a study of Graves' ophthalmopathy and Graves' hyperthyroidism. RNA transcripts served as template for amplifying TCR beta CDR3 sequences. Second-round multiplex PCR came after a first-round RT-PCR that employed HTBI primers. One entry per CDR3 protein, called by TCRdb with MiXCR from the multiplex PCR reads. The table lists about 390,000 distinct CDR3 sequences, roughly 14% of them singletons, with about 7% in the top ten. The sequencing input was peripheral blood. These receptors were taken from a woman under 30 with stable Graves' hyperthyroidism.

This clonotype has a count of ten or more. The rearrangement uses TRBV20-1 and TRBJ2-5; TRBD2 agrees at 10 bases. Looked up from germline, CDR1 is DFQATT and CDR2 is SNEGSKA (reference sequence). The CDR3 has 15 amino acids. J gave up 5 bases and V 0 bases, and 6 bases lay outside the gene matches. The CDR3 nucleotides are TGCAGTGCTAGAGATCTGCTAGCGGGGGTGGAGACCCAGTACTTC. This encodes CSARDLLAGVETQYF.

On this clonotype itself: A single base separates this from a much larger clone, so it may be a read error. The chain joins TRBV11-2 to TRBJ1-2; 8 nucleotides line up with TRBD1. This CDR3 has 14 amino acids. The germline V gene has CDR1 SGHAT and CDR2 FQNNGV. The CDR3 here is CASSPSGGAYGYAF. The DNA for the CDR3 is TGTGCCAGCAGCCCTTCAGGGGGCGCATATGGCTACGCCTTC.

This clonotype was found many times. The chain joins TRBV7-9 to TRBJ1-2, with D unresolved. This CDR3 is built from 14 residues. V was cut by 5 bases and J by 4 bases, with 14 bases left in between. Germline V gives CDR1 SEHNR, CDR2 FQNEAQ (reference sequence). The chain's CDR3 is CASSPEFGPYGYTF. The DNA for the CDR3 is TGTGCCAGCAGCCCAGAATTCGGGCCCTATGGCTACACCTTC. Together with reference TRBV7-9 and TRBJ1-2, the CDR3 gives the full variable domain: DTGVSQNPRHKITKRGQNVTFRCDPISEHNRLYWYRQTLGQGPEFLTYFQNEAQLEKSRLLSDRFSAERPKGSFSTLEIQRTEQGDSAMYLCASSPEFGPYGYTFGSGTRLTVV.

Notes on this clonotype: One base away lies a much larger clone, so this may be a sequencing read error. The gene calls are TRBV20-1 and TRBJ2-7; 7 bases match TRBD1. V dropped 4 bases and J dropped 3; count of bases not matched to a gene: 0. Looked up from germline, CDR1 is DFQATT and CDR2 is SNEGSKA (reference sequence). The CDR3 contains 11 residues. CDR3 loop: CSATGGYEQYF. DNA for the CDR3: TGCAGTGCTACAGGGGGCTACGAGCAGTACTTC.

This clonotype was counted at least ten times. The chain is built from TRBV7-9 and TRBJ1-1; D is unresolved. CDR3 size: 14 residues. The germline V gene has CDR1 SEHNR and CDR2 FQNEAQ (reference sequence). The V end lost 5 bases, the J end lost 4 bases, and 14 bases lay between the germline ends. The CDR3 here is CASSPDGISTEAFF. The CDR3 DNA reads as TGTGCCAGCAGCCCGGACGGAATTTCCACTGAAGCTTTCTTT.

This clonotype was recorded at least ten times. The V gene is TRBV7-8, the J gene TRBJ1-1, with unresolved D. The CDR3 runs 15 residues. Germline V gives CDR1 SGHVS, CDR2 FQNEAQ. V was trimmed by 0 bases and J by 6 bases, leaving 14 bases between them. CDR3 DNA sequence: TGTGCCAGCAGCTTAGCTGGACTTGGCCCCCCTGAAGCTTTCTTT. This sequence encodes CASSLAGLGPPEAFF.

This clonotype showed up many times. The chain joins TRBV19 to TRBJ1-1; TRBD1 might be the D (6 bases). Germline lookup yields CDR1 LNHDA and CDR2 SQIVND (reference sequence). The CDR3 covers 13 residues. V was shortened by 6 bases and J by 2 bases, with 10 bases between the two germline ends. The chain's CDR3 is CASRQGPNTEAFF. The CDR3 region has the DNA TGTGCCAGTAGACAGGGACCAAACACTGAAGCTTTCTTT.

The table lists this clonotype with many counts. The chain carries TRBV6-1 and TRBJ2-2, with TRBD1 matching 7 bases. CDR3 length: 14 residues. The V gene's germline CDR1 is MNHNS and CDR2 SASEGT. V trimming: 5 bases; J trimming: 8 bases; junction bases outside the gene matches: 8. This CDR3 reads CASSLNRGMGELFF. The CDR3 DNA sequence: TGTGCCAGCAGTCTCAACAGGGGAATGGGGGAGCTGTTTTTT.

Remarks on this clonotype: A much larger clone lies a single base off, so this may be a read error. V usage is TRBV19 and J usage is TRBJ2-7; possible D gene TRBD1, 5 bases. Germline V gene lookup returns CDR1 LNHDA and CDR2 SQIVND (reference sequence). CDR3 length: 14 residues. CDR3 nucleotides: TGTGCCAGTAGTGTTCGGACACCCTTCTACGATCAGTACTTC. Translation gives CASSVRTPFYDQYF.

This clonotype has ten or more counts. The V call is TRBV19, the J call TRBJ1-1; D remains unclear. The CDR3 has 15 amino acids. Per the germline V gene, CDR1 is LNHDA and CDR2 is SQIVND (reference sequence). Trimming stripped 4 bases from V and 6 bases from J, with 18 bases between. The CDR3 loop is CASSNSLVWEAEAFF. CDR3 in DNA: TGTGCCAGTAGTAACTCCCTGGTTTGGGAGGCTGAAGCTTTCTTT.

In this sample, this clonotype turned up many times. The rearrangement links TRBV27 to TRBJ1-2; 8 positions agree with TRBD1. After removal of 6 bases from V and 4 bases from J, the junction contained 10 bases not matched to a gene. The CDR3 is 15 amino acids. The germline V gene has CDR1 MNHEY and CDR2 SMNVEV (reference sequence). CDR3 residues: CASSPGQGPTYGYTF. Written as DNA, the CDR3 is TGTGCCAGCAGCCCCGGACAGGGCCCCACCTATGGCTACACCTTC.

This clonotype was detected many times. This chain uses TRBV12-3 or TRBV12-4 with TRBJ2-2, with D maybe TRBD2 (7 bases). Trimming cost V 4 bases and J 5 bases, with 14 bases left between them. CDR3 length equals 15 residues. The CDR3 protein is CASSSSGGWTGELFF. For the CDR3, the DNA is TGTGCCAGCAGTTCGTCGGGGGGCTGGACCGGGGAGCTGTTTTTT.

This clonotype was seen ten or more times. The chain couples TRBV7-2 to TRBJ1-5, with TRBD1 identical over 7 bases. The CDR3 extends over 15 amino acids. The ends lost 5 bases at V and 3 bases at J; junction bases unmatched: 7. CDR1 is SGHTA, CDR2 FQGNSA, per germline. The chain's CDR3 is CASSTGASFNQPQHF. The CDR3 DNA reads as TGTGCCAGCAGCACAGGGGCAAGTTTCAATCAGCCCCAGCATTTT.

This clonotype was detected ten times or more. The chain uses TRBV6-2 or TRBV6-3 and TRBJ2-2; unclear D gene. V lost 2 bases to trimming and J lost 5 bases, with 6 bases between them. Germline CDR1 MNHEY, CDR2 SVGEGT. The CDR3 has 13 residues. As DNA, the CDR3 is TGTGCCAGCAGTTACACTACAACCGGGGAGCTGTTTTTT. Amino acids: CASSYTTTGELFF.

A note on this clonotype: Given a much more abundant clone one base away, this may be a read error. J is TRBJ1-2 and V is TRBV7-2; D remains unclear. The CDR3 is 14 amino acids. The V gene's germline CDR1 is SGHTA and CDR2 FQGNSA. V lost 5 bases and J lost 12, with 22 bases in between. CDR3 residues: CASSPLGRRGGHTF. The CDR3 nucleotides are TGTGCCAGCAGCCCTCTGGGCAGGAGAGGCGGCCACACCTTC. Looking up the rest from reference TRBV7-2 and TRBJ1-2 gives the full variable domain: GAGVSQSPSNKVTEKGKDVELRCDPISGHTALYWYRQSLGQGLEFLIYFQGNSAPDKSGLPSDRFSAERTGGSVSTLTIQRTQQEDSAVYLCASSPLGRRGGHTFGSGTRLTVV.

This clonotype showed up many times. V usage is TRBV9 and J usage is TRBJ2-7, with 13 bases lining up with TRBD2. There are 16 residues in the CDR3. J was trimmed by 4 bases and V by 4 bases; bases with no gene match: 8. CDR1 and CDR2 from the germline V gene are SGDLS and YYNGEE. Here the CDR3 reads CASSPPGTSGVYEQYF. As DNA, the CDR3 is TGTGCCAGCAGCCCTCCCGGGACTAGCGGGGTATACGAGCAGTACTTC.

This clonotype has at least ten counts. The chain carries TRBV2 and TRBJ2-7; TRBD1 matches at 8 bases. The CDR3 has 13 amino acids. With 6 bases clipped from V and 2 bases from J, the junction kept 3 bases outside the gene matches. The germline gives CDR1 SNHLY, CDR2 FYNNEI. The CDR3 region has the DNA TGTGCCAGCAGGACAGGGGACCCCTACGAGCAGTACTTC. It yields the protein CASRTGDPYEQYF.

In its sample, this clonotype was seen many times. The chain employs TRBV24-1 and TRBJ2-4; 11 bases are a match to TRBD1. This CDR3 region has 18 residues. In germline, CDR1 is KGHDR, CDR2 SFDVKD. Germline trimming cut 9 bases from V and 4 bases from J; bases unmatched to any gene: 16. In nucleotides, the CDR3 is TGTGCCACCGCCGGCGGGACAGGGGGAGCAGGTTCGAAAAACATTCAGTACTTC. This codes for CATAGGTGGAGSKNIQYF.

At least ten counts were recorded for this clonotype. CDR3 protein: CASSENRGSTNTGELFF. The CDR3 region has the DNA TGTGCCAGTAGCGAGAACAGGGGTTCTACGAACACCGGGGAGCTGTTTTTT. J is TRBJ2-2 and V is TRBV19; 7 bases align to TRBD1. V was pared by 6 bases and J by 0 bases, with 10 bases of the junction left unmatched. Germline CDR1 LNHDA, CDR2 SQIVND (reference sequence). The length of the CDR3 is 17 residues. Variable domain in full (rest from reference TRBV19 and TRBJ2-2): DGGITQSPKYLFRKEGQNVTLSCEQNLNHDAMYWYRQDPGQGLRLIYYSQIVNDFQKGDIAEGYSVSREKKESFPLTVTSAQKNPTAFYLCASSENRGSTNTGELFFGEGSRLTVL.